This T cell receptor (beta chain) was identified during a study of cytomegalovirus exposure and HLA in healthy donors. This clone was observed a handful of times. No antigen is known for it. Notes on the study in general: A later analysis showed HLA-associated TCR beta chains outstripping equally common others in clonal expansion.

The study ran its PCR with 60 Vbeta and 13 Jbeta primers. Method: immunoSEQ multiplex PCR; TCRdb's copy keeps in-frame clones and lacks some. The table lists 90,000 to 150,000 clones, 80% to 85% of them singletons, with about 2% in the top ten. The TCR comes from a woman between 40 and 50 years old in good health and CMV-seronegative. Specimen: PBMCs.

CDR3 bases: TGTGCCAGCAGCCCCAAAGGAGGGGCGCTGATGAACACTGAAGCTTTCTTT. This translates into CASSPKGGALMNTEAFF. V gene TRBV5-6 combines with J gene TRBJ1-1; the D gene is possibly TRBD1 (5 bases). The length of the CDR3 is 17 residues. The germline V gene encodes CDR1 SGHDT and CDR2 YYEEEE. V was trimmed by 4 bases and J by 0 bases, leaving 19 bases between them. Full variable domain (missing parts from reference TRBV5-6 and TRBJ1-1): DAGVTQSPTHLIKTRGQQVTLRCSPKSGHDTVSWYQQALGQGPQFIFQYYEEEERQRGNFPDRFSGHQFPNYSSELNVNALLLGDSALYLCASSPKGGALMNTEAFFGQGTRLTVV.